The next 9 T cell receptor beta chains were all read from a single sample in a study of T cells after yellow fever vaccination. TCRdb redid the calling of the 5' RACE reads with MiXCR, one entry per CDR3 protein. The data contain a few hundred thousand distinct CDR3 sequences, around 6.8% of them singletons. The sample here was PBMCs, taken roughly seven weeks after the first yellow fever vaccination. These receptors originate from a young man who received the YFV17D yellow fever vaccine.

The table lists this clonotype with many counts. The chain uses TRBV5-1 and TRBJ2-7; D possibly corresponds to TRBD1 (6 bases). The germline V gene has CDR1 SGHRS and CDR2 YFSETQ. This CDR3 comprises 16 residues. V lost 4 bases and J 2 bases, leaving 19 bases between the germline ends. The CDR3 sequence is CASSPGTTRVPYEQYF. In nucleotides, the CDR3 is TGCGCCAGCAGCCCTGGGACAACCAGGGTTCCCTACGAGCAGTACTTC. Using reference TRBV5-1 and TRBJ2-7 for the parts outside the CDR3, the full variable domain is KAGVTQTPRYLIKTRGQQVTLSCSPISGHRSVSWYQQTPGQGLQFLFEYFSETQRNKGNFPGRFSGRQFSNSRSEMNVSTLELGDSALYLCASSPGTTRVPYEQYFGPGTRLTVT.

This clonotype was observed at least ten times. This chain links TRBV14 with TRBJ2-1; D remains unclear. Germline loops: CDR1 SGHDN, CDR2 FVKESK. Trimming cost V 0 bases and J 7 bases, with 10 bases left between them. The length of the CDR3 is 14 residues. CDR3 in DNA: TGTGCCAGCAGCCAAGAGACCTGGGCGAATGAGCAGTTCTTC. Amino acid sequence: CASSQETWANEQFF.

This clonotype turned up a few times. The rearrangement links TRBV7-2 to TRBJ2-5; 9 nucleotides align to TRBD2. Germline assignment: CDR1 SGHTA and CDR2 FQGNSA. The CDR3 runs 14 residues. V lost 5 bases, J lost 5 bases, and 6 bases stayed unmatched. The CDR3 spells CASSQAGGRETQYF. Here the CDR3 DNA reads TGTGCCAGCAGCCAAGCGGGGGGCCGTGAGACCCAGTACTTC.

Ten or more counts support this clonotype. This CDR3 is CASSQDAAGTFTDTQYF. The CDR3 DNA sequence: TGTGCCAGCAGCCAAGATGCGGCGGGGACTTTCACAGATACGCAGTATTTT. The rearrangement links TRBV4-2 to TRBJ2-3, with D possibly TRBD2 on 6 matching bases. Trimming stripped 0 bases from V and 2 bases from J, with 15 bases between. Germline CDR1 reads LGHNA; CDR2 reads YNFKEQ. The CDR3 is 17 residues long.

This clonotype came up a few times. The chain links TRBV3-1 to TRBJ1-2; D might be TRBD1 (6 bases). The CDR3 has 13 residues. The ends were cut back, 5 bases at V and 6 bases at J, with 13 bases in the middle. The germline CDR1 and CDR2 sequences are LGHDT and YNNKEL (reference sequence). The CDR3 loop is CASSERQANGYTF. The DNA for the CDR3 is TGTGCCAGCAGCGAGAGACAGGCTAATGGCTACACCTTC.

The chain combines TRBV4-1 with TRBJ2-1, with 9 bases matching TRBD2. Germline V gene data show CDR1 as MGHRA and CDR2 as YSYEKL. This CDR3 region has 17 residues. Losses at the gene ends were 2 bases for V and 4 bases for J; bases not matched to a gene: 9. CDR3 in DNA: TGCGCCAGCAGCCAATCCGGAAGGACTAGCGTTTACAATGAGCAGTTCTTC. Translating it yields CASSQSGRTSVYNEQFF.

Comment on this clonotype: At one of its ends the junction is not consistent with the germline gene, which may arise from a read error. The chain combines TRBV20-1 with TRBJ2-3, with a weak D call TRBD2 (6 bases). The CDR3 spans 14 residues. Per germline, CDR1 DFQATT and CDR2 SNEGSKA (reference sequence). CDR3 coding DNA: TGCTGTGCTAGGGACTTGTTGTTCGGGGATACGCAGTATTTT. Residues: CCARDLLFGDTQYF.

This clonotype was recorded at least ten times. This chain uses TRBV20-1 with TRBJ2-5; D possibly corresponds to TRBD1 (6 bases). Trimming cost V 1 base and J 9 bases, with 15 bases left between them. CDR3 length: 13 residues. The germline V gene has CDR1 DFQATT and CDR2 SNEGSKA (reference sequence). The CDR3 here is CSARGPSYRAQYF. CDR3 nucleotides: TGCAGTGCTAGAGGCCCCTCTTACAGGGCCCAGTACTTC.

This clonotype was counted between two and nine times. The chain uses TRBV7-9 and TRBJ2-2; D is unclear. CDR3 length: 10 residues. CDR1 is SEHNR, CDR2 FQNEAQ, per germline (reference sequence). Trimming pared 10 bases from V and 3 bases from J, leaving 3 bases between. The CDR3 nucleotides read TGTGCCATCCACACCGGGGAGCTGTTTTTT. Its protein product is CAIHTGELFF. Based on the CDR3 plus reference TRBV7-9 and TRBJ2-2, the full variable domain is DTGVSQNPRHKITKRGQNVTFRCDPISEHNRLYWYRQTLGQGPEFLTYFQNEAQLEKSRLLSDRFSAERPKGSFSTLEIQRTEQGDSAMYLCAIHTGELFFGEGSRLTVL.